Listed below are T cell receptor beta chains from one sample, sequenced in a study of T cells in Graves' hyperthyroidism and ophthalmopathy. TCRdb re-called the multiplex PCR reads through MiXCR, storing one row per CDR3 protein. The sample carries around 600,000 distinct CDR3 sequences, around a sixth recorded once. The sequencing input was blood. The source of these receptors is a woman aged 25 to 39 with Graves' hyperthyroidism. CDR3s include the opening cysteine and the closing phenylalanine or tryptophan. D genes are given only for firm matches. Clone size, where shown, is once, few, many, or a class for clones that have expanded.

cdr3_aa: CASSPRLSTGYFPPYEQYF
cdr3_nt: TGTGCCAGCTCACCGCGGTTGTCCACAGGGTACTTCCCCCCCTACGAGCAGTACTTC
d_call: NA
cdr3_length: 19
clone_size: NA
j_call: TRBJ2-7
v_call: TRBV18

cdr3_aa: CASNRLAGDTQYF
cdr3_nt: TGTGCCAGCAACCGACTAGCGGGAGATACGCAGTATTTT
d_call: TRBD2
cdr3_length: 13
clone_size: many
j_call: TRBJ2-3
v_call: TRBV6-2/TRBV6-3

cdr3_aa: CASRQPRRYNEQFF
cdr3_nt: TGTGCCAGCAGACAACCTCGACGGTACAATGAGCAGTTCTTC
d_call: NA
cdr3_length: 14
clone_size: many
j_call: TRBJ2-1
v_call: TRBV6-2/TRBV6-3

cdr3_aa: CASSVGGSGEQYF
cdr3_nt: TGTGCCAGCAGCGTAGGCGGGAGCGGCGAGCAGTACTTC
d_call: TRBD2
cdr3_length: 13
clone_size: NA
j_call: TRBJ2-7
v_call: TRBV9

cdr3_aa: CASSSAGQRDEQYF
cdr3_nt: TGTGCCAGCAGTTCCGCCGGGCAGCGCGACGAGCAGTACTTC
d_call: NA
cdr3_length: 14
clone_size: few
j_call: TRBJ2-7
v_call: TRBV27

cdr3_aa: CSARPITGGENTIYF
cdr3_nt: TGCAGTGCTAGACCTATCACAGGGGGGGAAAACACCATATATTTT
d_call: TRBD1
cdr3_length: 15
clone_size: NA
j_call: TRBJ1-3
v_call: TRBV20-1

cdr3_aa: CASSIWGQGAEWTEAFF
cdr3_nt: TGTGCCAGTAGTATTTGGGGACAGGGGGCGGAGTGGACTGAAGCTTTCTTT
d_call: TRBD1
cdr3_length: 17
clone_size: few
j_call: TRBJ1-1
v_call: TRBV19

cdr3_aa: CASSLADAGGTDTQYF
cdr3_nt: TGTGCCAGCAGCTTAGCGGACGCGGGAGGCACAGATACGCAGTATTTT
d_call: TRBD2
cdr3_length: 16
clone_size: NA
j_call: TRBJ2-3
v_call: TRBV7-9

cdr3_aa: CSPRSEGTDTQYF
cdr3_nt: TGCAGTCCACGGTCTGAGGGCACAGATACGCAGTATTTT
d_call: NA
cdr3_length: 13
clone_size: many
j_call: TRBJ2-3
v_call: TRBV20-1

cdr3_aa: CATSGGLAGVYNEQFF
cdr3_nt: TGTGCCACCAGCGGCGGACTAGCAGGGGTTTACAATGAGCAGTTCTTC
d_call: TRBD2
cdr3_length: 16
clone_size: NA
j_call: TRBJ2-1
v_call: TRBV15

cdr3_aa: CATSRGGQIIREQYF
cdr3_nt: TGTGCCACCAGCAGAGGGGGCCAGATTATTCGCGAGCAGTACTTC
d_call: NA
cdr3_length: 15
clone_size: NA
j_call: TRBJ2-7
v_call: TRBV15

cdr3_aa: CASSPPSRSLAGGPGNTGELFF
cdr3_nt: TGTGCCAGCAGTCCCCCCTCTCGGAGCCTAGCGGGAGGGCCGGGGAACACCGGGGAGCTGTTTTTT
d_call: TRBD2
cdr3_length: 22
clone_size: many
j_call: TRBJ2-2
v_call: TRBV12-3/TRBV12-4

cdr3_aa: CASSLWTSGSYNEQFF
cdr3_nt: TGTGCCAGCAGCTTATGGACTAGCGGGAGCTACAATGAGCAGTTCTTC
d_call: TRBD2
cdr3_length: 16
clone_size: many
j_call: TRBJ2-1
v_call: TRBV7-9

cdr3_aa: CASSYQGPGNTIYF
cdr3_nt: TGTGCCAGCAGTTATCAGGGGCCCGGAAACACCATATATTTT
d_call: NA
cdr3_length: 14
clone_size: NA
j_call: TRBJ1-3
v_call: TRBV6-5

cdr3_aa: CASSPGGDVGLEAFF
cdr3_nt: TGCGCCAGCAGCCCGGGGGGGGACGTGGGGTTGGAAGCTTTCTTT
d_call: NA
cdr3_length: 15
clone_size: many
j_call: TRBJ1-1
v_call: TRBV5-1

cdr3_aa: CASSYLAANQETQYF
cdr3_nt: TGTGCCAGCAGTTATTTAGCGGCCAACCAAGAGACCCAGTACTTC
d_call: NA
cdr3_length: 15
clone_size: few
j_call: TRBJ2-5
v_call: TRBV12-3/TRBV12-4

cdr3_aa: CASSDATGANEKLFF
cdr3_nt: TGTGCCAGCAGTGATGCCACGGGGGCTAATGAAAAACTGTTTTTT
d_call: NA
cdr3_length: 15
clone_size: few
j_call: TRBJ1-4
v_call: TRBV25-1

cdr3_aa: CASSFPSGGLETQYF
cdr3_nt: TGTGCCAGCAGCTTCCCCTCTGGAGGATTAGAGACCCAGTACTTC
d_call: NA
cdr3_length: 15
clone_size: many
j_call: TRBJ2-5
v_call: TRBV11-2

cdr3_aa: CASSQDPAVIPEAFF
cdr3_nt: TGCGCCAGCAGCCAAGATCCGGCAGTGATCCCTGAAGCTTTCTTT
d_call: NA
cdr3_length: 15
clone_size: few
j_call: TRBJ1-1
v_call: TRBV4-1

cdr3_aa: CASAMDRAYEQYF
cdr3_nt: TGTGCCAGCGCCATGGACAGGGCGTACGAGCAGTACTTC
d_call: TRBD1
cdr3_length: 13
clone_size: many
j_call: TRBJ2-7
v_call: TRBV16

cdr3_aa: CASSQIATRGYNEQFF
cdr3_nt: TGCGCCAGCAGCCAGATAGCTACAAGGGGCTACAATGAGCAGTTCTTC
d_call: NA
cdr3_length: 16
clone_size: many
j_call: TRBJ2-1
v_call: TRBV4-3

cdr3_aa: CASSQDPAGVTYNEQFF
cdr3_nt: TGTGCCAGCAGCCAGGATCCAGCGGGAGTCACCTACAATGAGCAGTTCTTC
d_call: TRBD2
cdr3_length: 17
clone_size: NA
j_call: TRBJ2-1
v_call: TRBV4-2

cdr3_aa: CASSLGRVLGANVLTF
cdr3_nt: TGTGCCAGCAGTCTAGGACGCGTGTTGGGGGCCAACGTCCTGACTTTC
d_call: NA
cdr3_length: 16
clone_size: NA
j_call: TRBJ2-6
v_call: TRBV6-1

cdr3_aa: CSARGQLGTEAFF
cdr3_nt: TGCAGCGCCCGCGGACAGCTGGGGACTGAAGCTTTCTTT
d_call: NA
cdr3_length: 13
clone_size: NA
j_call: TRBJ1-1
v_call: TRBV29-1

cdr3_aa: CASSSETGEGYNSPLHF
cdr3_nt: TGTGCCAGCAGTTCCGAGACAGGGGAGGGTTATAATTCACCCCTCCACTTT
d_call: TRBD1
cdr3_length: 17
clone_size: NA
j_call: TRBJ1-6
v_call: TRBV27

cdr3_aa: CASSLKRSSEAFF
cdr3_nt: TGTGCCAGCAGTTTAAAACGGAGCTCTGAAGCTTTCTTT
d_call: NA
cdr3_length: 13
clone_size: many
j_call: TRBJ1-1
v_call: TRBV12-3/TRBV12-4

cdr3_aa: CSAISGRAGNEQFF
cdr3_nt: TGCAGTGCTATTAGCGGGAGGGCCGGCAATGAGCAGTTCTTC
d_call: TRBD2
cdr3_length: 14
clone_size: NA
j_call: TRBJ2-1
v_call: TRBV20-1

cdr3_aa: CATRGRETDTQYF
cdr3_nt: TGTGCCACCCGGGGACGGGAAACAGATACGCAGTATTTT
d_call: NA
cdr3_length: 13
clone_size: many
j_call: TRBJ2-3
v_call: TRBV12-3/TRBV12-4

cdr3_aa: CSARALPGLAGGNHEQFF
cdr3_nt: TGCAGTGCTAGGGCCCTACCGGGACTAGCGGGAGGGAACCATGAGCAGTTCTTC
d_call: TRBD2
cdr3_length: 18
clone_size: once
j_call: TRBJ2-1
v_call: TRBV20-1

cdr3_aa: CASNDPNTGELFF
cdr3_nt: TGTGCCAGCAACGACCCGAACACCGGGGAGCTGTTTTTT
d_call: NA
cdr3_length: 13
clone_size: NA
j_call: TRBJ2-2
v_call: TRBV6-2/TRBV6-3

cdr3_aa: CASSYGGANTEAFF
cdr3_nt: TGTGCCAGCAGTTACGGGGGAGCGAACACTGAAGCTTTCTTT
d_call: NA
cdr3_length: 14
clone_size: many
j_call: TRBJ1-1
v_call: TRBV6-5

cdr3_aa: CASSLAVRDSAYEQYF
cdr3_nt: TGCGCCAGCAGCTTGGCAGTGAGGGACAGCGCTTACGAGCAGTACTTC
d_call: TRBD1
cdr3_length: 16
clone_size: many
j_call: TRBJ2-7
v_call: TRBV5-1

cdr3_aa: CASSLFRGTSSYEQYF
cdr3_nt: TGTGCCAGCAGTTTATTTCGCGGCACGAGCTCCTACGAGCAGTACTTC
d_call: NA
cdr3_length: 16
clone_size: NA
j_call: TRBJ2-7
v_call: TRBV27

cdr3_aa: CATWGAQANTEAFF
cdr3_nt: TGTGCCACATGGGGGGCCCAAGCGAACACTGAAGCTTTCTTT
d_call: NA
cdr3_length: 14
clone_size: many
j_call: TRBJ1-1
v_call: TRBV6-1

cdr3_aa: CASSQRQRTGAGGPYEQYF
cdr3_nt: TGCGCCAGCAGTCAACGACAGAGAACGGGAGCGGGAGGGCCCTACGAGCAGTACTTC
d_call: TRBD2
cdr3_length: 19
clone_size: NA
j_call: TRBJ2-7
v_call: TRBV10-2

cdr3_aa: CASSPRRTDNNEQFF
cdr3_nt: TGTGCCAGCTCACCACGGCGGACAGATAACAATGAGCAGTTCTTC
d_call: NA
cdr3_length: 15
clone_size: many
j_call: TRBJ2-1
v_call: TRBV18

cdr3_aa: CASGAVQPQHF
cdr3_nt: TGTGCCTCAGGTGCGGTTCAGCCCCAGCATTTT
d_call: NA
cdr3_length: 11
clone_size: few
j_call: TRBJ1-5
v_call: TRBV19

cdr3_aa: CASSARDSGANVLTF
cdr3_nt: TGTGCCAGCAGCGCCCGAGACTCTGGGGCCAACGTCCTGACTTTC
d_call: NA
cdr3_length: 15
clone_size: few
j_call: TRBJ2-6
v_call: TRBV5-5

cdr3_aa: CASSYLGLAGGGYSYEQYF
cdr3_nt: TGTGCCAGCAGTTACCTAGGACTAGCGGGAGGGGGTTACTCCTACGAGCAGTACTTC
d_call: TRBD2
cdr3_length: 19
clone_size: many
j_call: TRBJ2-7
v_call: TRBV6-6

cdr3_aa: CASSDSNPNQPQHF
cdr3_nt: TGTGCCAGCAGTGATAGTAATCCGAATCAGCCCCAGCATTTT
d_call: NA
cdr3_length: 14
clone_size: NA
j_call: TRBJ1-5
v_call: TRBV2

cdr3_aa: CASSFRLGSLGPYEQYF
cdr3_nt: TGTGCCAGCAGCTTCAGACTTGGTAGCCTAGGGCCCTACGAGCAGTACTTC
d_call: NA
cdr3_length: 17
clone_size: many
j_call: TRBJ2-7
v_call: TRBV7-9

cdr3_aa: CASSVAGRVTDTQYF
cdr3_nt: TGTGCCAGCAGCGTAGCCGGCAGGGTAACAGATACGCAGTATTTT
d_call: NA
cdr3_length: 15
clone_size: many
j_call: TRBJ2-3
v_call: TRBV9

cdr3_aa: CASSLAGNNEQFF
cdr3_nt: TGTGCCAGCAGTCTAGCGGGCAACAATGAGCAGTTCTTC
d_call: TRBD2
cdr3_length: 13
clone_size: many
j_call: TRBJ2-1
v_call: TRBV28

cdr3_aa: CASSLAWGGPSYF
cdr3_nt: TGTGCCAGCAGCTTGGCTTGGGGGGGTCCGTCTTACTTC
d_call: TRBD2
cdr3_length: 13
clone_size: few
j_call: TRBJ2-5
v_call: TRBV5-6

cdr3_aa: CASSLLLAGRSSYEQYF
cdr3_nt: TGTGCCAGCAGCTTGTTACTAGCGGGGAGGAGCTCCTACGAGCAGTACTTC
d_call: TRBD2
cdr3_length: 17
clone_size: NA
j_call: TRBJ2-7
v_call: TRBV5-6

cdr3_aa: CASSLVPQPTDTQYF
cdr3_nt: TGTGCCAGCAGCCTCGTCCCCCAACCCACAGATACGCAGTATTTT
d_call: NA
cdr3_length: 15
clone_size: many
j_call: TRBJ2-3
v_call: TRBV7-3

cdr3_aa: CASTEGPDQHGELFF
cdr3_nt: TGTGCCAGCACCGAAGGACCCGACCAACACGGGGAGCTGTTTTTT
d_call: NA
cdr3_length: 15
clone_size: many
j_call: TRBJ2-2
v_call: TRBV7-9

cdr3_aa: CSARDRLTSGSTDTQYF
cdr3_nt: TGCAGTGCTAGAGATCGGCTCACTAGCGGGAGCACAGATACGCAGTATTTT
d_call: TRBD2
cdr3_length: 17
clone_size: many
j_call: TRBJ2-3
v_call: TRBV20-1

cdr3_aa: CASSSRSGDRGRQPQHF
cdr3_nt: TGTGCCAGCAGTTCACGCTCCGGGGACAGGGGGCGTCAGCCCCAGCATTTT
d_call: TRBD1
cdr3_length: 17
clone_size: many
j_call: TRBJ1-5
v_call: TRBV12-3/TRBV12-4

cdr3_aa: CASLANQETQYF
cdr3_nt: TGTGCCTCGCTAGCGAACCAAGAGACCCAGTACTTC
d_call: NA
cdr3_length: 12
clone_size: many
j_call: TRBJ2-5
v_call: TRBV30

cdr3_aa: CASSLQGPSYNEQFF
cdr3_nt: TGTGCCAGCAGCTTACAAGGCCCTTCGTACAATGAGCAGTTCTTC
d_call: NA
cdr3_length: 15
clone_size: NA
j_call: TRBJ2-1
v_call: TRBV7-9

cdr3_aa: CASSPPWTSSYNEQFF
cdr3_nt: TGTGCCAGCAGCCCGCCCTGGACTAGCTCCTACAATGAGCAGTTCTTC
d_call: TRBD2
cdr3_length: 16
clone_size: many
j_call: TRBJ2-1
v_call: TRBV7-9

cdr3_aa: CASSSLRDSYNEQFF
cdr3_nt: TGTGCCAGCAGCTCCCTGCGGGACAGCTACAATGAGCAGTTCTTC
d_call: NA
cdr3_length: 15
clone_size: few
j_call: TRBJ2-1
v_call: TRBV9

cdr3_aa: CASSGAVMNNEQFF
cdr3_nt: TGTGCCAGCAGCGGAGCGGTAATGAACAATGAGCAGTTCTTC
d_call: NA
cdr3_length: 14
clone_size: few
j_call: TRBJ2-1
v_call: TRBV7-9

cdr3_aa: CATSKGQGATETQYF
cdr3_nt: TGTGCCACCAGCAAGGGACAGGGGGCGACCGAGACCCAGTACTTC
d_call: TRBD1
cdr3_length: 15
clone_size: NA
j_call: TRBJ2-5
v_call: TRBV15

cdr3_aa: CASSILRNTNTEAFF
cdr3_nt: TGTGCCAGTAGTATCCTACGGAATACGAACACTGAAGCTTTCTTT
d_call: NA
cdr3_length: 15
clone_size: few
j_call: TRBJ1-1
v_call: TRBV19

cdr3_aa: CASSHRDRTPGELFF
cdr3_nt: TGTGCCAGCAGCCACCGGGACAGGACTCCCGGGGAGCTGTTTTTT
d_call: TRBD1
cdr3_length: 15
clone_size: many
j_call: TRBJ2-2
v_call: TRBV7-9